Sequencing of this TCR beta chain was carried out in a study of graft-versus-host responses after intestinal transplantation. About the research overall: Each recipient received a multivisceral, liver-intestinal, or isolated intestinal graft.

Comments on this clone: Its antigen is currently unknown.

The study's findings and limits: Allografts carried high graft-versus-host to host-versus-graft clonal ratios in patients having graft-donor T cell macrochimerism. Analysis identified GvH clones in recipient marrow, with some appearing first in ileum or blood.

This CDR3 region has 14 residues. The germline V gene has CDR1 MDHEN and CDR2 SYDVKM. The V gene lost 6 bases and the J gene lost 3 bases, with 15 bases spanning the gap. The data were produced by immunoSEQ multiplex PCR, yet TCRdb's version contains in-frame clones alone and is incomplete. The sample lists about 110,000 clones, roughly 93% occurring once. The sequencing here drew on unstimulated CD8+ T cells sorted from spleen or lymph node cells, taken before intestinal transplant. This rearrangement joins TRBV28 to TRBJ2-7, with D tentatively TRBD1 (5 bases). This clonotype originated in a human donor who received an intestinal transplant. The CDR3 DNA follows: TGTGCCAGCAGCTATGAAGACAGTTTCTACGAGCAGTACTTC. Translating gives CASSYEDSFYEQYF. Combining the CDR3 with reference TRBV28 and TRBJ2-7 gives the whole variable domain DVKVTQSSRYLVKRTGEKVFLECVQDMDHENMFWYRQDPGLGLRLIYFSYDVKMKEKGDIPEGYSVSREKKERFSLILESASTNQTSMYLCASSYEDSFYEQYFGPGTRLTVT.